The 14 T cell receptor beta chains given below trace back to one sample, sequenced in a study of blood T cell repertoires in COVID-19. The data were produced by immunoSEQ multiplex PCR, yet TCRdb's version contains in-frame clones alone and is incomplete. The sample records 130,000 or so clones, 85% to 90% being singletons. The material sequenced was peripheral blood. These receptors came from a man between 65 and 80 years old with active or convalescent COVID-19.

The chain is built from TRBV5-4 and TRBJ1-1, with TRBD1 matching 9 bases. The CDR3 totals 16 residues. Unmatched junction bases numbered 7, after V lost 4 bases and J lost 0 bases. The germline CDR1 and CDR2 sequences are SGHNT and YYREEE (reference sequence). As DNA, the CDR3 is TGTGCCAGCAGCATCTGGACAGGGGAAATGAACACTGAAGCTTTCTTT. Protein sequence: CASSIWTGEMNTEAFF. Filled out from reference TRBV5-4 and TRBJ1-1, the complete variable domain reads ETGVTQSPTHLIKTRGQQVTLRCSSQSGHNTVSWYQQALGQGPQFIFQYYREEENGRGNFPPRFSGLQFPNYSSELNVNALELDDSALYLCASSIWTGEMNTEAFFGQGTRLTVV.

The count of this clone is one. The V gene is TRBV6-1, the J gene TRBJ1-6, with D possibly TRBD1 on 6 matching bases. Germline-derived CDR1 and CDR2 are MNHNS and SASEGT. V was cut by 4 bases and J by 10 bases, with 20 bases left in between. This CDR3 region has 16 residues. This CDR3 is CASSANQGRVGSPLHF. CDR3 sequence (DNA): TGTGCCAGCAGTGCCAATCAGGGGAGGGTTGGCTCACCCCTCCACTTT.

The chain combines TRBV11-2 with TRBJ2-5, with 8 nucleotides matching TRBD1. The CDR3 runs 16 residues. The V gene end was trimmed by 4 bases and the J gene end by 4 bases; junction bases not matched to a gene: 11. CDR1 is SGHAT and CDR2 is FQNNGV in the germline V gene. The CDR3: CASSSGGEGAGETQYF. The CDR3 DNA is TGTGCCAGCAGCTCAGGGGGCGAGGGGGCTGGAGAGACCCAGTACTTC.

The chain links TRBV27 to TRBJ2-7; 8 nucleotides line up with TRBD2. Germline values: CDR1 MNHEY, CDR2 SMNVEV (reference sequence). The CDR3 is 17 amino acids. Unmatched junction bases numbered 14, after V lost 2 bases and J lost 5 bases. CDR3 amino acids: CASSLLGAGGSFNEQYF. The DNA for the CDR3 is TGTGCCAGCAGTTTACTCGGGGCGGGAGGAAGCTTTAACGAGCAGTACTTC.

This clone was seen more than once but under ten times. This rearrangement joins TRBV29-1 to TRBJ1-2; D gene ambiguous. The V and J ends lost 4 bases and 0 bases respectively, with 12 bases between them. The germline V gene has CDR1 SQVTM and CDR2 ANQGSEA. This CDR3 is built from 14 residues. The CDR3 bases are TGCAGCGTTGTGGGTCAGGCTGCTAACTATGGCTACACCTTC. It specifies CSVVGQAANYGYTF.

The chain carries TRBV5-1 and TRBJ2-7; 7 positions agree with TRBD1. In germline, CDR1 is SGHRS, CDR2 YFSETQ. J was trimmed by 3 bases and V by 3 bases; bases with no gene match: 18. The CDR3 consists of 18 residues. Here the CDR3 DNA reads TGCGCCAGCAGCTCCATCCCGGGACAGAGCCTACAGGGCTACGAGCAGTACTTC. Protein: CASSSIPGQSLQGYEQYF.

This clone was seen once. The rearrangement joins TRBV9 to TRBJ2-7; TRBD2 matches at 7 bases. J lost 9 bases, V lost 0 bases, and 9 bases had no gene match. Per germline, CDR1 SGDLS and CDR2 YYNGEE. The CDR3 has 14 amino acids. The CDR3 loop reads CASSVVEGTKVQYF. For the CDR3, the DNA is TGTGCCAGCAGCGTAGTCGAGGGGACTAAGGTGCAGTACTTC.

The chain combines TRBV6-6 with TRBJ2-1; 9 bases fit TRBD1. Per the germline V gene, CDR1 is MNHNY and CDR2 is SVGAGI (reference sequence). The CDR3 runs 13 residues. The trim removed 6 bases at V and 9 bases at J, leaving 6 bases unmatched. The CDR3: CASRLQGAGEQFF. The CDR3 DNA sequence: TGTGCCAGCAGGCTACAGGGGGCCGGTGAGCAGTTCTTC.

This sequence joins TRBV24-1 and TRBJ2-3, with 8 bases that match TRBD1. Germline trimming cut 7 bases from V and 3 bases from J; bases unmatched to any gene: 5. Germline V gene data show CDR1 as KGHDR and CDR2 as SFDVKD. The CDR3 covers 14 residues. The CDR3 DNA is TGTGCCACCAGAAAGGACAGGGCTACAGATACGCAGTATTTT. Translating it yields CATRKDRATDTQYF.

V usage is TRBV2 and J usage is TRBJ2-1, with a tentative D call TRBD1 (5 bases). CDR1 SNHLY and CDR2 FYNNEI come from the germline V gene. This CDR3 is built from 13 residues. Trimming removed 3 bases from V and 3 bases from J, with 6 bases in between. CDR3 residues: CASSDRDYNEQFF. The CDR3 bases are TGTGCCAGCAGTGACAGGGACTACAATGAGCAGTTCTTC.

This chain joins TRBV5-1 and TRBJ2-7, with 7 bases identical to TRBD2. J lost 1 base, V lost 4 bases, and 14 bases had no gene match. The CDR3 sequence is 17 residues long. Germline CDR1 is SGHRS and CDR2 is YFSETQ. The DNA for the CDR3 is TGCGCCAGCAGCGAAACCCCTGGCGGGGGAGGTTCCTACGAGCAGTACTTC. This gives the protein CASSETPGGGGSYEQYF.

V is TRBV4-1 and J is TRBJ2-7; 14 bases fit TRBD2. From germline, CDR1 is MGHRA and CDR2 YSYEKL. The CDR3 spans 16 residues. Trimming at V came to 1 base and at J to 6 bases, leaving 5 bases not matched to a gene. CDR3 DNA sequence: TGCGCCAGCAGCCAAGCTGGGACTAGCGGGAGTACCGAGCAGTACTTC. Protein product: CASSQAGTSGSTEQYF.

This clone showed up just once. The chain couples TRBV2 to TRBJ1-2, with 8 bases lining up with TRBD1. The V gene's germline CDR1 is SNHLY and CDR2 FYNNEI. After removal of 3 bases from V and 9 bases from J, the junction contained 9 bases not matched to a gene. This CDR3 is built from 14 residues. The chain's CDR3 is CASSEGTGQISYTF. In nucleotides, the CDR3 is TGTGCCAGCAGTGAGGGGACAGGCCAAATTAGCTACACCTTC.

The V call is TRBV28, the J call TRBJ2-1, with TRBD2 identical over 16 bases. The trim removed 3 bases at V and 5 bases at J, leaving 7 bases unmatched. Germline CDR1 MDHEN, CDR2 SYDVKM. The CDR3 length is 18 residues. The CDR3 coding sequence is TGTGCCAGCAGTTTGGGACTAGCGGGAGGGCGGGGACACAATGAGCAGTTCTTC. Translating it yields CASSLGLAGGRGHNEQFF.